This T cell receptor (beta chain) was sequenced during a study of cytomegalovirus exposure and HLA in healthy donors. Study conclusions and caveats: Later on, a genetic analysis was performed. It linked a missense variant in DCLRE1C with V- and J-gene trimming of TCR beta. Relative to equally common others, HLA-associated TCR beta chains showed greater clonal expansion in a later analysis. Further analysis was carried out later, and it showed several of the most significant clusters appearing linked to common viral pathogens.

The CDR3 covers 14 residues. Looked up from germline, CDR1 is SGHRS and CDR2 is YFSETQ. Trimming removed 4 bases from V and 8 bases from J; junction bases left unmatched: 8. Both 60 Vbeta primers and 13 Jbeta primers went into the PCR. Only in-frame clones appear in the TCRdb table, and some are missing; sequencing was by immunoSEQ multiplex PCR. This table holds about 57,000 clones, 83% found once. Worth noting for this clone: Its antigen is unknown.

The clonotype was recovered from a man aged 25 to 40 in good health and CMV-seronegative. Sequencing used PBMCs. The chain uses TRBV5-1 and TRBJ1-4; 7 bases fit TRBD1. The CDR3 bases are TGCGCCAGCAGCACTGACAGGGACCTCGAAAAACTGTTTTTT. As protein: CASSTDRDLEKLFF. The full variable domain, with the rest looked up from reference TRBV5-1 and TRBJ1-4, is KAGVTQTPRYLIKTRGQQVTLSCSPISGHRSVSWYQQTPGQGLQFLFEYFSETQRNKGNFPGRFSGRQFSNSRSEMNVSTLELGDSALYLCASSTDRDLEKLFFGSGTQLSVL.